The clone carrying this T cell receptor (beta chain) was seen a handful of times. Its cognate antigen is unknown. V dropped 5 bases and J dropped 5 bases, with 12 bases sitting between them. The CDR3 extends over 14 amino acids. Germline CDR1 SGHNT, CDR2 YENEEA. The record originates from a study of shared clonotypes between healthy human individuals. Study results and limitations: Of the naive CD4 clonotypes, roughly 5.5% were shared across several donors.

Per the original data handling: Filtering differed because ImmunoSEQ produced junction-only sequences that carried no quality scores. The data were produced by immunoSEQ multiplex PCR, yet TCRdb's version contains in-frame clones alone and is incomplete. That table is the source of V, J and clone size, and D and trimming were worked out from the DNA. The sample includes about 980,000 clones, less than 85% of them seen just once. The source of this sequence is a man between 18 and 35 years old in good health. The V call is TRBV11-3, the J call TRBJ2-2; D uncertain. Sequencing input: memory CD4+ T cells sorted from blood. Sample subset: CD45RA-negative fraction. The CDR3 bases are TGTGCCAGCAGCCCCCTTCGTGGAACCGGGGAGCTGTTTTTT. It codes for CASSPLRGTGELFF.